Shown below are 6 T cell receptor beta chains from a single sample sequenced in a study of type 1 and type 2 diabetes patients. The PCR template was genomic DNA. Amplification of the beta chain CDR3 used 30 forward and 13 reverse multiplex primers. One entry per CDR3 protein, called by TCRdb with MiXCR from the multiplex PCR reads. The sample lists about 270,000 distinct CDR3 sequences, roughly 50% occurring once. The specimen was peripheral blood mononuclear cells (PBMCs). The receptors originated from a man between 18 and 35 years old with type 2 diabetes.

This chain joins TRBV2 and TRBJ1-5; TRBD1 aligns across 7 bases. The V and J ends lost 4 bases and 1 base, in that order; junction bases with no gene match: 1. Germline CDR1 reads SNHLY; CDR2 reads FYNNEI. The CDR3 length is 14 residues. CDR3 sequence: CASSATGSNQPQHF. CDR3 in DNA: TGTGCCAGCAGTGCGACAGGGAGCAATCAGCCCCAGCATTTT. The full variable domain, with the rest looked up from reference TRBV2 and TRBJ1-5, is EPEVTQTPSHQVTQMGQEVILRCVPISNHLYFYWYRQILGQKVEFLVSFYNNEISEKSEIFDDQFSVERPDGSNFTLKIRSTKLEDSAMYFCASSATGSNQPQHFGDGTRLSIL.

This clonotype was counted at least ten times. This chain connects TRBV25-1 to TRBJ1-1; no firm D call. The V and J ends lost 2 bases and 8 bases respectively, with 12 bases between them. The CDR3 contains 13 residues. The germline V gene has CDR1 MGHDK and CDR2 SYGVNS. The chain's CDR3 is CASSEPVQEEAFF. CDR3 bases: TGTGCCAGCAGTGAACCAGTGCAGGAGGAAGCTTTCTTT.

The chain is built from TRBV7-8 and TRBJ2-7; D is unclear. The CDR3 extends over 12 amino acids. V lost 5 bases and J 5 bases, leaving 10 bases between the germline ends. CDR1 and CDR2 from the germline V gene are SGHVS and FQNEAQ. CDR3 protein: CASSQDQDEQYF. CDR3 bases: TGTGCCAGCAGCCAAGATCAGGACGAGCAGTACTTC.

This clonotype was seen only a few times. This chain uses TRBV2 with TRBJ1-1; maybe TRBD1 (6 bases). Between the trimmed V and J ends, which lost 7 bases and 0 bases, there was a span of 12 bases. CDR3 length: 14 amino acids. Germline lookup yields CDR1 SNHLY and CDR2 FYNNEI. CDR3 bases: TGTGCCAGCAAACTACAGGGACTGAACACTGAAGCTTTCTTT. Protein product: CASKLQGLNTEAFF.

CDR3 sequence reads: CASSLARGQPRDEQFF. Written as DNA, the CDR3 is TGTGCCAGCAGCTTAGCCAGGGGGCAGCCCCGGGATGAGCAGTTCTTC. V is TRBV11-2 and J is TRBJ2-1; 8 bases align to TRBD1. This CDR3 comprises 16 residues. Germline CDR1 and CDR2: SGHAT and FQNNGV. The junction had 10 bases not matched to a gene; V was cut back by 1 base and J by 8 bases.

The chain has TRBV2 and TRBJ2-5, with 9 bases lining up with TRBD1. Germline CDR1 and CDR2: SNHLY and FYNNEI. The V gene end was trimmed by 7 bases and the J gene end by 5 bases; junction bases not matched to a gene: 5. The CDR3 spans 13 residues. CDR3 amino acids: CASKQGAGETQYF. Here the CDR3 DNA reads TGTGCCAGCAAACAGGGGGCCGGGGAGACCCAGTACTTC.